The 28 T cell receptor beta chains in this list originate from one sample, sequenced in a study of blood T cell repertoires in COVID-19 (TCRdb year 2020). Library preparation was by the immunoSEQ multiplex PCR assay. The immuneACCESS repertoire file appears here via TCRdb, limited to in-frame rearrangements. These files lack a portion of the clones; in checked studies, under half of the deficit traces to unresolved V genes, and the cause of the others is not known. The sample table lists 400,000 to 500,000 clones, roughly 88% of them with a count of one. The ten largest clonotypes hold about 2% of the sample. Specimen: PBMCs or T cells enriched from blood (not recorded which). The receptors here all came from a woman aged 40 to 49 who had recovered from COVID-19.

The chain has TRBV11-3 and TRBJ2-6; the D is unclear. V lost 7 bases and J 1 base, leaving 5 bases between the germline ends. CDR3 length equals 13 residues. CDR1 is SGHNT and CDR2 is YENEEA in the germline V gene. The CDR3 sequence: CASMSSGANVLTF. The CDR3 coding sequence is TGTGCCAGCATGAGTTCTGGGGCCAACGTCCTGACTTTC.

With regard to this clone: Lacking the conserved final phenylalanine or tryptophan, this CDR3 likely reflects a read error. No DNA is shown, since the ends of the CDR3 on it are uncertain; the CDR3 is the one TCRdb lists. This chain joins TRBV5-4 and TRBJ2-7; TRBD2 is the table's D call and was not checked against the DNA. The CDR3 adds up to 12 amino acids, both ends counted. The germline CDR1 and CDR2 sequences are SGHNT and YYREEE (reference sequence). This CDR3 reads CASSPRSAGTVI.

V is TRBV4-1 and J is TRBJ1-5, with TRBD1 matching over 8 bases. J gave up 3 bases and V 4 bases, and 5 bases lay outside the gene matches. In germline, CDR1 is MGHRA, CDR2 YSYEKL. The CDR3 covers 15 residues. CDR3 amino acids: CASSLTGGNNQPQHF. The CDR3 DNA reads TGCGCCAGCAGCCTAACAGGGGGGAACAATCAGCCCCAGCATTTT.

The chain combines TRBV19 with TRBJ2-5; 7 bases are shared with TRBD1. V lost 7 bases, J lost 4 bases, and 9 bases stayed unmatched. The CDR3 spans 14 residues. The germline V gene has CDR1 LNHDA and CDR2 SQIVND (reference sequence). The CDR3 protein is CASTETGRAETQYF. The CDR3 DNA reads TGTGCCAGTACCGAGACAGGGAGAGCAGAGACCCAGTACTTC.

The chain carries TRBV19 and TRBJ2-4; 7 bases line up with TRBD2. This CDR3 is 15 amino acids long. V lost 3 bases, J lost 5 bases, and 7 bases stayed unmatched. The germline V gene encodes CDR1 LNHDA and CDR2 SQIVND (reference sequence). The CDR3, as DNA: TGTGCCAGTAGTATGGGGGGGGATGGCGAAAACATTCAGTACTTC. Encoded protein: CASSMGGDGENIQYF.

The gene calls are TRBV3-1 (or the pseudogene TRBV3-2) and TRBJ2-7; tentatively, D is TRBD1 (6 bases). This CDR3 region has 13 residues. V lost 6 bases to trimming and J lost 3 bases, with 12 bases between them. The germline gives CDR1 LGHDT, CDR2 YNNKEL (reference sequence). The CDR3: CASRKAGVYEQYF. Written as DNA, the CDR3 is TGTGCCAGCAGGAAGGCAGGGGTCTACGAGCAGTACTTC.

The CDR3 nucleotides read TGTGCCAGTGTCAACCGGGACAGGGCCGAAAAACTGTTTTTT. Translated: CASVNRDRAEKLFF. This chain joins TRBV19 and TRBJ1-4; 9 positions match TRBD1. CDR3 length: 14 residues. The V and J ends lost 8 bases and 8 bases, in that order; junction bases with no gene match: 9. The germline V gene has CDR1 LNHDA and CDR2 SQIVND (reference sequence).

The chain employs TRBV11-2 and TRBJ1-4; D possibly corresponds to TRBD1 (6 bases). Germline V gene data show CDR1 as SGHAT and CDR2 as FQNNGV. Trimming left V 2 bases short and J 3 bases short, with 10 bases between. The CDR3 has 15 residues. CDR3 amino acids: CASSLSTGPNEKLFF. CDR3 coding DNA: TGTGCCAGCAGCTTATCCACAGGGCCTAATGAAAAACTGTTTTTT.

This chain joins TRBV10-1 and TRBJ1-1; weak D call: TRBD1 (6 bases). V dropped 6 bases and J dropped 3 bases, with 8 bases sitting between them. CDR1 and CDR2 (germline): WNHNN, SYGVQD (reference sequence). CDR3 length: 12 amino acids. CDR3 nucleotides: TGCGCCAGCAGCGGACAGTACACTGAAGCTTTCTTT. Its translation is CASSGQYTEAFF.

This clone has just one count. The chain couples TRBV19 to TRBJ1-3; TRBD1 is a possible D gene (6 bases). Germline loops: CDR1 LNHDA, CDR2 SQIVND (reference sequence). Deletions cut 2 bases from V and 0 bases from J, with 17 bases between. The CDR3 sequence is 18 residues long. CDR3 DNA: TGTGCCAGTAGTATATGGCTCGGAACAGGGAACTCTGGAAACACCATATATTTT. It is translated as CASSIWLGTGNSGNTIYF.

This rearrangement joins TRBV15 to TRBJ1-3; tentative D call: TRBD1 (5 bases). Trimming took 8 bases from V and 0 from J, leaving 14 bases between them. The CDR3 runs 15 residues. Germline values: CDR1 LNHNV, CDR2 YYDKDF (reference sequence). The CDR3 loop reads CATGLRGPSGNTIYF. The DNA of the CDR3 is TGTGCCACCGGCCTGCGGGGACCCTCTGGAAACACCATATATTTT.

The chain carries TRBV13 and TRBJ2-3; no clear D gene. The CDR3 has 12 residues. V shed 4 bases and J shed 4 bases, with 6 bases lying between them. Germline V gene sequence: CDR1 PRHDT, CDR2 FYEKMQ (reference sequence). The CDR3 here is CASSSRSDTQYF. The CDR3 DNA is TGTGCCAGCAGCTCCAGGTCAGATACGCAGTATTTT.

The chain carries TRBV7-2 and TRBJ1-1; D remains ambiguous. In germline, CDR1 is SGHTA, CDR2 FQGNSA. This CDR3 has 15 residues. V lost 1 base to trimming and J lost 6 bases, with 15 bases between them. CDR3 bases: TGTGCCAGCAGCTTAGGGTTTCGGGGTCTATCTGAAGCTTTCTTT. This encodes CASSLGFRGLSEAFF.

The CDR3 region is CAGGGRESSYNSPLHF. CDR3 sequence (DNA): TGTGCTGGAGGTGGGCGAGAGAGCTCCTATAATTCACCCCTCCACTTT. The chain employs TRBV7-9 and TRBJ1-6, with no clear D. CDR1 is SEHNR and CDR2 is FQNEAQ in the germline V gene (reference sequence). The CDR3 has 16 residues.

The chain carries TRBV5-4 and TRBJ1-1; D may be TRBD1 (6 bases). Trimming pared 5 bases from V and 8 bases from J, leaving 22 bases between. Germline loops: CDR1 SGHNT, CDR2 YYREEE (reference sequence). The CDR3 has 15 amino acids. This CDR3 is CASSPDTGTFLEAFF. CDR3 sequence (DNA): TGTGCCAGCAGTCCCGACACCGGGACATTCCTCGAAGCTTTCTTT.

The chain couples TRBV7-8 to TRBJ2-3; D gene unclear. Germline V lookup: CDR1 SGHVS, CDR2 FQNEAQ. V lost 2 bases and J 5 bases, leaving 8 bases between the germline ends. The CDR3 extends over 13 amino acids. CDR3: CASSLRSLDTQYF. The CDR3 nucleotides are TGTGCCAGCAGCTTAAGGAGCTTAGATACGCAGTATTTT. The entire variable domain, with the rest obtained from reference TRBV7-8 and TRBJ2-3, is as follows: GAGVSQSPRYKVAKRGQDVALRCDPISGHVSLFWYQQALGQGPEFLTYFQNEAQLDKSGLPSDRFFAERPEGSVSTLKIQRTQQEDSAVYLCASSLRSLDTQYFGPGTRLTVL.

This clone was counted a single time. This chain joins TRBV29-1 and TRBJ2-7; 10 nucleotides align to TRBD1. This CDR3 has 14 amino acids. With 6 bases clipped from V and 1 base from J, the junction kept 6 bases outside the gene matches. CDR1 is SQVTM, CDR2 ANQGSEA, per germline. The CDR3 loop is CSVWGQGRSYEQYF. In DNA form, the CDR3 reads TGCAGCGTGTGGGGACAGGGGAGGTCCTACGAGCAGTACTTC.

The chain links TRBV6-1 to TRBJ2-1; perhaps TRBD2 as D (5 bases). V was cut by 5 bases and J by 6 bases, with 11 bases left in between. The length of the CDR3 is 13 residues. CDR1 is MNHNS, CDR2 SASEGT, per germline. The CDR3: CASSLGLPNEQFF. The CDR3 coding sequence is TGTGCCAGCAGTCTCGGACTCCCCAATGAGCAGTTCTTC.

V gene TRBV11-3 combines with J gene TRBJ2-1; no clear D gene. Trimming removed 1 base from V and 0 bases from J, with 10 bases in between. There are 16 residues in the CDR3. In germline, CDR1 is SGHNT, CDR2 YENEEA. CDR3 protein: CASSLGSQSSYNEQFF. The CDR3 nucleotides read TGTGCCAGCAGCTTAGGCAGTCAAAGCTCCTACAATGAGCAGTTCTTC.

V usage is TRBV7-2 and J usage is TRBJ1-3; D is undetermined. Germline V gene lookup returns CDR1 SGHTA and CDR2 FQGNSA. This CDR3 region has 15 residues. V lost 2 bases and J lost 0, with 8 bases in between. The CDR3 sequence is CASSLSGSSGNTIYF. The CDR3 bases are TGTGCCAGCAGCTTATCTGGCAGCTCTGGAAACACCATATATTTT.

CDR3 protein: CASSLIQGPQETQYF. Here the CDR3 DNA reads TGTGCCAGCAGCCTAATACAGGGCCCCCAAGAGACCCAGTACTTC. The chain uses TRBV11-3 and TRBJ2-5; TRBD1 might be the D (6 bases). Trimming took 5 bases from V and 1 from J, leaving 14 bases between them. The germline CDR1 and CDR2 sequences are SGHNT and YENEEA. The CDR3 covers 15 residues.

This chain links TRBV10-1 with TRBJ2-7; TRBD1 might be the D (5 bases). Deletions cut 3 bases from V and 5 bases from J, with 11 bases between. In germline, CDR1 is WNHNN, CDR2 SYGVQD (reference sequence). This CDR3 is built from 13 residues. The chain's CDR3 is CASSDSPGNEQYF. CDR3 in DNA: TGCGCCAGCAGTGACAGCCCAGGGAACGAGCAGTACTTC.

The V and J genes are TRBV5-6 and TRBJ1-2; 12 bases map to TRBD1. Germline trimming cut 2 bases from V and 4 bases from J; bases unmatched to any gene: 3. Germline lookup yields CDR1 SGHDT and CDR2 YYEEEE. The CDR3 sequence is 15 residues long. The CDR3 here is CASSFGDRGLYGYTF. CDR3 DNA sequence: TGTGCCAGCAGCTTCGGGGACAGGGGGCTCTATGGCTACACCTTC.

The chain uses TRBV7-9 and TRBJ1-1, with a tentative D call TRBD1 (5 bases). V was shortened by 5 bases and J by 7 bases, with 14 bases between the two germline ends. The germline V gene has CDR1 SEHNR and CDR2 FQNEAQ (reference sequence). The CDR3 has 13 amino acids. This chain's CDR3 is CASSPPLDSEAFF. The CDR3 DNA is TGTGCCAGCAGCCCTCCCCTCGACAGTGAAGCTTTCTTT.

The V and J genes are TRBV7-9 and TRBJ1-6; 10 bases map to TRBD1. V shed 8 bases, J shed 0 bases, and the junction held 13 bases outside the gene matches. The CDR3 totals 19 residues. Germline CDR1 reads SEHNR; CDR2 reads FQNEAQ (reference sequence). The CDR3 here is CASLGDRGYPGSYNSPLHF. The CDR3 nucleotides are TGTGCCAGCCTGGGGGACAGGGGCTACCCCGGCTCCTATAATTCACCCCTCCACTTT.

As DNA, the CDR3 is TGTGCCAGCAGTTACTCCCGACAAAGGGCGGGAGGGGACAATGAGCAGTTCTTC. It codes for CASSYSRQRAGGDNEQFF. The V gene is TRBV6-2 or TRBV6-3, the J gene TRBJ2-1, with 9 positions matching TRBD2. The CDR3 extends over 18 amino acids. In germline, CDR1 is MNHEY, CDR2 SVGEGT. Losses at the gene ends were 0 bases for V and 5 bases for J; bases not matched to a gene: 11.

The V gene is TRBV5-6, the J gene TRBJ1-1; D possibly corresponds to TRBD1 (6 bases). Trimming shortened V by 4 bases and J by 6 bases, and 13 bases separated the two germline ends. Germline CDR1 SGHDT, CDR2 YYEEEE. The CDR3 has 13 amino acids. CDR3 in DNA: TGTGCCAGCAGCGGGGGACAATTTGCTGAAGCTTTCTTT. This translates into CASSGGQFAEAFF.

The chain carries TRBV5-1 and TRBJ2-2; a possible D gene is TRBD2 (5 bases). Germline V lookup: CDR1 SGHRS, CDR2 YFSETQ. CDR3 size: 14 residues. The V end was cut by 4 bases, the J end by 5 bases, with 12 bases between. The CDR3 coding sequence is TGCGCCAGCAGCCTTCGGACTGTGACCGGGGAGCTGTTTTTT. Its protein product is CASSLRTVTGELFF.